This T cell receptor beta chain was identified in a study of cytomegalovirus exposure and HLA in healthy donors. PCR employed 60 Vbeta and 13 Jbeta primers. The table came from immunoSEQ multiplex PCR; TCRdb's copy has only in-frame clones and leaves some out. The data show 150,000 to 200,000 clones, roughly 80% seen once. Study-wide results and limits: Common viral pathogens were later found to be apparently linked to several of the most significant clusters.

For this clone: Its antigen is unidentified.

The CDR3 runs 13 residues. V lost 2 bases and J 1 base, leaving 6 bases between the germline ends. Germline V gives CDR1 SGHDT, CDR2 YYEEEE. Sample: PBMCs. The chain couples TRBV5-6 to TRBJ2-5; D unclear. The clonotype was recovered from a male donor in good health and CMV-seronegative. DNA for the CDR3: TGTGCCAGCAGCTTCCGGGTCCAAGAGACCCAGTACTTC. Amino acid sequence: CASSFRVQETQYF.